Below, 17 T cell receptor beta chains from the same sample are listed, as sequenced in a study of T cell repertoires in cytomegalovirus infection. One entry per CDR3 protein results from TCRdb running MiXCR on the reads. Altogether roughly 860,000 distinct CDR3 sequences are present, approximately 30% being singletons, with the ten largest covering around an eighth. For these TCRs, the target antigens are not known. The input for sequencing was cultured CD8+ T cells from PBMCs, taken from culture after CMV antigen stimulation. The receptors were sampled from a human donor in good health (CMV status not recorded). Some clones in this sample may be carry-over from other donors' samples.

This sequence joins TRBV25-1 and TRBJ1-2; weak D call: TRBD1 (5 bases). The germline V and J ends were trimmed by 4 bases and 8 bases, with 23 bases remaining between them. Germline V gene data show CDR1 as MGHDK and CDR2 as SYGVNS. CDR3 length: 16 residues. CDR3 region: CASSGNRQRTGLGYTF. The CDR3, as DNA: TGTGCCAGCAGTGGAAATCGACAGAGGACGGGCTTGGGCTACACCTTC.

The gene calls are TRBV4-1 and TRBJ2-1, with 10 bases identical to TRBD1. V was pared by 3 bases and J by 7 bases, with 9 bases of the junction left unmatched. The CDR3 spans 16 residues. CDR1 and CDR2 from the germline V gene are MGHRA and YSYEKL. The CDR3 is CASSHGQGGDVNEQFF. In nucleotides, the CDR3 is TGCGCCAGCAGCCACGGACAGGGGGGGGACGTAAATGAGCAGTTCTTC.

This chain joins TRBV5-5 and TRBJ1-1; D call uncertain. The V and J ends lost 6 bases and 0 bases respectively, with 15 bases between them. CDR3 length: 15 residues. Germline V gene sequence: CDR1 SGHKS, CDR2 YYEKEE (reference sequence). DNA for the CDR3: TGTGCCAGCACCCCGTCGGGCAGAGTGAACACTGAAGCTTTCTTT. It encodes CASTPSGRVNTEAFF.

The chain recombines TRBV24-1 with TRBJ1-3; 12 nucleotides align to TRBD1. The CDR3 is 18 residues long. Germline CDR1 and CDR2: KGHDR and SFDVKD. Trimming at V came to 6 bases and at J to 4 bases, leaving 12 bases not matched to a gene. This chain's CDR3 is CATSPGTGGDKPGNTIYF. CDR3 sequence (DNA): TGTGCCACCAGTCCCGGGACAGGGGGCGACAAGCCCGGAAACACCATATATTTT.

This clonotype came up a few times. At one end, the junction sequence differs from germline, possibly due to a read error. V gene TRBV9 combines with J gene TRBJ2-1; TRBD2 might be the D (7 bases). The length of the CDR3 is 13 residues. Germline V gene sequence: CDR1 SGDLS, CDR2 YYNGEE. CDR3 in DNA: TGTGCCAGCAGCGTACTTTCCCCAGGGGAGGGGGTCTTC. It encodes CASSVLSPGEGVF.

This sequence joins TRBV6-5 and TRBJ2-1; 8 bases are shared with TRBD1. Germline V gives CDR1 MNHEY, CDR2 SVGAGI. The J segment lost 8 bases and the V segment lost 0 bases, leaving 6 bases of the junction unmatched. CDR3 length: 15 amino acids. CDR3 in DNA: TGTGCCAGCAGTTACTCGGCAGGGGGCCAGCATGAGCAGTTCTTC. It yields the protein CASSYSAGGQHEQFF.

This chain links TRBV6-8 with TRBJ2-5; 8 bases fit TRBD2. V gave up 5 bases and J gave up 5 bases; unmatched junction bases: 16. Germline V gene data show CDR1 as MNHGY and CDR2 as SAAAGT. The CDR3 spans 17 residues. As DNA, the CDR3 is TGTGCCAGCAGTGACGAACTACCGGGACTAGGGTTGGAGACCCAGTACTTC. Its protein product is CASSDELPGLGLETQYF.

The chain has TRBV12-3 or TRBV12-4 and TRBJ1-4; D gene unclear. V dropped 5 bases and J dropped 6 bases, with 13 bases sitting between them. This CDR3 is built from 14 residues. The CDR3 DNA reads TGTGCCAGCAGTGCAGGAGGTGGAGATGAAAAACTGTTTTTT. Amino acid sequence: CASSAGGGDEKLFF.

This chain connects TRBV12-3 or TRBV12-4 to TRBJ1-1, with 9 nucleotides matching TRBD1. The V segment lost 7 bases and the J segment 4 bases; nucleotides outside the gene matches: 4. There are 13 residues in the CDR3. The CDR3 nucleotides are TGTGCCAGCAAACAGGGGGCGGTCACTGAAGCTTTCTTT. Protein: CASKQGAVTEAFF.

The chain employs TRBV6-6 and TRBJ2-5; tentatively, D is TRBD1 (5 bases). Trimming took off 6 bases at V and 0 bases at J, with 8 bases between the two ends. The germline V gene has CDR1 MNHNY and CDR2 SVGAGI (reference sequence). The CDR3 loop spans 13 amino acids. Written as DNA, the CDR3 is TGTGCCAGCAGCAAGACAGACCAAGAGACCCAGTACTTC. Protein: CASSKTDQETQYF.

The gene calls are TRBV4-3 and TRBJ1-5; the D is unclear. Germline CDR1 reads LGHNA; CDR2 reads YSLEER. Deletions cut 0 bases from V and 4 bases from J, with 10 bases between. This CDR3 has 15 residues. Here the CDR3 reads CASSQDLYVNQPQHF. CDR3 nucleotides: TGCGCCAGCAGCCAAGATCTGTACGTAAATCAGCCCCAGCATTTT.

This chain links TRBV7-2 with TRBJ2-1; TRBD2 agrees at 13 bases. V shed 5 bases and J 4 bases; nucleotides not matched to a gene: 5. Germline values: CDR1 SGHTA, CDR2 FQGNSA. This CDR3 has 16 amino acids. The CDR3 coding sequence is TGTGCCAGCAGCCCCAGACTAGCGGGGGGATACAATGAGCAGTTCTTC. It specifies CASSPRLAGGYNEQFF. The full variable domain, completed using reference TRBV7-2 and TRBJ2-1, is GAGVSQSPSNKVTEKGKDVELRCDPISGHTALYWYRQSLGQGLEFLIYFQGNSAPDKSGLPSDRFSAERTGGSVSTLTIQRTQQEDSAVYLCASSPRLAGGYNEQFFGPGTRLTVL.

This chain uses TRBV15 with TRBJ2-2; D is possibly TRBD2 (6 bases). V was pared by 4 bases and J by 11 bases, with 14 bases between. CDR1 and CDR2 (germline): LNHNV, YYDKDF (reference sequence). The CDR3 runs 13 residues. DNA for the CDR3: TGTGCCACCAGCAACGCACGGGCGGGAGAGCTGTTTTTT. Translating gives CATSNARAGELFF. Full variable domain (rest looked up from reference TRBV15 and TRBJ2-2): DAMVIQNPRYQVTQFGKPVTLSCSQTLNHNVMYWYQQKSSQAPKLLFHYYDKDFNNEADTPDNFQSRRPNTSFCFLDIRSPGLGDTAMYLCATSNARAGELFFGEGSRLTVL.

V gene TRBV6-2 or TRBV6-3 combines with J gene TRBJ2-2, with D tentatively TRBD1 (5 bases). Between the trimmed V and J ends, which lost 3 bases and 0 bases, there was a span of 11 bases. The CDR3 has 16 amino acids. Germline values: CDR1 MNHEY, CDR2 SVGEGT. The CDR3 loop is CASSYSWGPNTGELFF. CDR3 bases: TGTGCCAGCAGTTATTCATGGGGCCCGAACACCGGGGAGCTGTTTTTT.

This clonotype showed up many times. The chain carries TRBV6-1 and TRBJ1-1; D is unclear. V was trimmed by 7 bases and J by 1 base, leaving 22 bases between them. CDR3 length: 17 residues. Looked up from germline, CDR1 is MNHNS and CDR2 is SASEGT. The CDR3 reads CASTLTWGPLPNTEAFF. The CDR3 coding sequence is TGTGCCAGCACTCTTACTTGGGGTCCATTACCGAACACTGAAGCTTTCTTT.

This clonotype occurred a few times. The genes are TRBV20-1 and TRBJ2-7; D is perhaps TRBD2 (5 bases). CDR3 length equals 13 residues. Trimming shortened V by 6 bases and J by 3 bases, and 15 bases separated the two germline ends. Germline CDR1 is DFQATT and CDR2 is SNEGSKA (reference sequence). Here the CDR3 reads CSAEARGVYEQYF. CDR3 DNA: TGCAGTGCAGAGGCTCGGGGAGTCTACGAGCAGTACTTC.

This chain joins TRBV27 and TRBJ2-3; TRBD1 aligns across 8 bases. Germline assignment: CDR1 MNHEY and CDR2 SMNVEV (reference sequence). This CDR3 comprises 16 residues. V was clipped by 6 bases and J by 3 bases; unmatched bases: 11. The CDR3 here is CASSYSTGELTDTQYF. In nucleotides, the CDR3 is TGTGCCAGCAGCTACTCGACAGGGGAGTTGACAGATACGCAGTATTTT.